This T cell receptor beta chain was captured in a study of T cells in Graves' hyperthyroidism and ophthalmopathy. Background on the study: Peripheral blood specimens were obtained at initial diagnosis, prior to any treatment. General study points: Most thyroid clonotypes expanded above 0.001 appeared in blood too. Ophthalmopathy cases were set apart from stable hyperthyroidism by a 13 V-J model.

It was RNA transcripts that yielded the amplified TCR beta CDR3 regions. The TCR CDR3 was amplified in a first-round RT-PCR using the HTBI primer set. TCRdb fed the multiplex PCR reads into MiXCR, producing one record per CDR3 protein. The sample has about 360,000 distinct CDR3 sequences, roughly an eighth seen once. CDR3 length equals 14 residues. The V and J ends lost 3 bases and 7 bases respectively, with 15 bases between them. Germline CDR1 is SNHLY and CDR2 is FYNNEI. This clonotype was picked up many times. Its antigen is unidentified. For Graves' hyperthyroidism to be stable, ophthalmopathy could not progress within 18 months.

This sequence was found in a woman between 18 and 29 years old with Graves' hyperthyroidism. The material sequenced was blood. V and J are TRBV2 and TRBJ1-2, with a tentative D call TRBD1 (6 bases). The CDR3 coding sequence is TGTGCCAGCAGTGATGTTATGGGGGCCATTGGCTACACCTTC. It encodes CASSDVMGAIGYTF.